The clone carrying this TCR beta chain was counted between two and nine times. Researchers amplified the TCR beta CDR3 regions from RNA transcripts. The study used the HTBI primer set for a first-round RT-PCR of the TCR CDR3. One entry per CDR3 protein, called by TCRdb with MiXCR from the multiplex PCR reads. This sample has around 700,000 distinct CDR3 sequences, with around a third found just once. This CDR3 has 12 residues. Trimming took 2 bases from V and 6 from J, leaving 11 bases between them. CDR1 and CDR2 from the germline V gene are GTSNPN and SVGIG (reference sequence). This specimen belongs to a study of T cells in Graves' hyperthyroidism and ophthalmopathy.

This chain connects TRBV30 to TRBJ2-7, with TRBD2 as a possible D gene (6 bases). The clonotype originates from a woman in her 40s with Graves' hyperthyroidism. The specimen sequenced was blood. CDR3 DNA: TGTGCCTGGAGTCTCGGAGGGAGCGAGCAGTACTTC. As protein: CAWSLGGSEQYF.